This T cell receptor beta chain originates from a study of neurological immune-mediated disorders (dated by TCRdb to the late 2010s). Some background on the complete study: Of the 35 or so multiple sclerosis patients, some 30 had relapsing-remitting MS and 3 had secondary progressive MS. Peripheral blood TCR-beta repertoires from HTLV-I-associated myelopathy (HAM/TSP) patients, multiple sclerosis patients and healthy controls were compared by UMI-based sequencing. The cohort included approximately 70 subjects: approximately 15 with HAM/TSP, about 34 with multiple sclerosis, and 20 or so healthy controls. Longitudinal samples, technical triplicates and paired sorted CD4+ and CD8+ T-cell subsets, alongside PBMC samples, were included among the approximately 98 TCR-beta libraries.

Study-wide findings and limitations: No identical CDR3 amino acid sequences were shared among expanded clones across subjects, suggesting private TCR-beta repertoires in all groups. TCR clonal expansion was greatest in HAM/TSP patients and smallest in MS patients, who ranked below even healthy controls. Phylogenetic analysis grouped repertoires from 18 of 34 MS patients into a cluster of related CDR3 sequences, suggesting a possible repertoire-level signature. The MS cluster showed no association with clinical or MRI features, and the authors stated that larger cohorts are needed.

Relative to germline, V is missing 4 bases and J is missing 3 bases, with 4 bases of the junction outside any gene match. In the germline V gene (reference sequence), CDR1 corresponds to DFQATT and CDR2 to SNEGSKA. Measured from the cysteine to the phenylalanine, the CDR3 is 14 residues long. Kept here is only the CDR3 DNA, which spans 42 bases and is read in frame from base 1. Unsorted PBMC libraries were generated from 2 million PBMCs stored in RNAlater at -80 °C until RNA extraction. Multiple sclerosis patients were enrolled in a US clinical protocol evaluating disease progression by magnetic resonance imaging. Peripheral blood underwent Ficoll-Hypaque density gradient centrifugation to isolate PBMCs, which were then cryopreserved in liquid nitrogen. cDNA was synthesized by template-switch 5'RACE using a primer with a 10-nucleotide random unique molecular identifier that tagged each TCR transcript. Each sequencing run produced over 180 million TCR-beta sequences covering 15-18 subjects. Total RNA was extracted with the RNeasy kit. Using the KAPA Real-time Library Amplification kit, TCR-beta VDJ regions were amplified with primers for the TCR constant region and the 5'RACE anchor. A first PCR added sample indexes and Illumina adaptors, after which a second PCR increased the library yield. After purification with Ampure beads, the TCR product of roughly 650 bp was size-selected on a 2% E-gel SizeSelection system. Before pooling, library quality was assessed on a Bioanalyzer, concentration was determined with Qubit, and library quantification was performed with the Kapa Library Quantification kit. Paired-end 2 x 150 bp sequencing of the libraries was performed on an Illumina HiSeq 2500. To increase sequence diversity, roughly 25-31% phiX was spiked into each library pool. On the study's bioinformatics: The quality-filtered reads were processed with the UMI-based MiGEC pipeline, whose error correction step removed more than 75% of the raw TCR sequences. VDJ genes were aligned to IMGT germline references, and clonotypes were defined by unique CDR3 amino acid sequence plus V-J genes. Clonal expansion, Shannon diversity, and CDR3 relatedness (CalcPairwiseDistances, ClusterSamples) were evaluated with VDJtools, and phylogenetic trees were built with CLCbio workbench. Expanded clones were defined as having at least 8 unique UMIs, based on coefficient-of-variation modelling across technical triplicates. TCRdb ran its own pipeline on the public reads, namely fastp trimming at Q25 and MiXCR clone calling, and kept in-frame beta chains. CDR3 protein sequences are deduplicated, and each keeps its most common genes and DNA. These V and J calls rely on TCRdb rather than the paper's analysis. In all, the sample holds roughly 25,000 distinct CDR3 sequences, and more than 2% of those were seen once. Around 2.5% of the sample lies in the top ten.

This clonotype has a count of ten or more. Its cognate antigen has yet to be identified. No quality values exist for individual bases; no much larger clone is one base distant. The receptor comes from a woman aged 50 to 65 with multiple sclerosis. Specimen: PBMCs. The V and J genes are TRBV20-1 and TRBJ2-7, with 12 bases in between that match TRBD2. The CDR3 protein: CSAKGTSGYYEQYF. The DNA is TGCAGTGCTAAGGGGACTAGCGGGTACTACGAGCAGTACTTC.